One and the same sample provided the 16 T cell receptor beta chains below, sequenced in a study of shared clonotypes between healthy human individuals. Profiling relied on immunoSEQ multiplex PCR, and the TCRdb table lists in-frame clones only, not all of them. In the table there are more than 2,000,000 clones, 90% to 95% of which are singletons. Sequenced sample: naive CD4+ T cells sorted from blood. The subset is: CD45RA+ positively selected. All receptors come from a man younger than 35 in good health.

This clone has only one observation. The chain uses TRBV9 and TRBJ2-5; TRBD1 agrees at 7 bases. The CDR3 extends over 15 amino acids. The junction had 8 bases not matched to a gene; V was cut back by 3 bases and J by 3 bases. From germline, CDR1 is SGDLS and CDR2 YYNGEE. For the CDR3, the DNA is TGTGCCAGCAGCGGTTCCGGGACAGCTAAAGAGACCCAGTACTTC. Protein sequence: CASSGSGTAKETQYF.

Of note for this clone: This sample includes further DNA sequences coding for the same CDR3. The chain uses TRBV19 and TRBJ2-1; D is possibly TRBD1 (5 bases). Per germline, CDR1 LNHDA and CDR2 SQIVND (reference sequence). Trimming left V 4 bases short and J 7 bases short, with 8 bases between. The CDR3 has 12 residues. CDR3 DNA: TGTGCCAGTAGTACCCAGGGAAATGAGCAGTTCTTC. It translates to CASSTQGNEQFF.

This chain connects TRBV28 to TRBJ2-2; 7 bases map to TRBD1. CDR1 and CDR2 (germline): MDHEN, SYDVKM. J lost 1 base, V lost 6 bases, and 5 bases had no gene match. The CDR3 has 15 amino acids. The CDR3 is CASRSYRGNTGELFF. CDR3 DNA sequence: TGTGCCAGCAGATCCTACAGGGGGAACACCGGGGAGCTGTTTTTT.

V is TRBV4-3 and J is TRBJ2-5; possibly TRBD2 for D (6 bases). The ends were cut back, 0 bases at V and 1 base at J, with 9 bases in the middle. This CDR3 contains 15 residues. Germline lookup yields CDR1 LGHNA and CDR2 YSLEER. The CDR3 loop reads CASSQDQGLQETQYF. The CDR3 region has the DNA TGCGCCAGCAGCCAAGATCAGGGACTCCAAGAGACCCAGTACTTC.

This chain links TRBV4-1 with TRBJ2-1; 8 positions match TRBD2. This CDR3 comprises 15 residues. Looked up from germline, CDR1 is MGHRA and CDR2 is YSYEKL. Unmatched junction bases numbered 14, after V lost 6 bases and J lost 10 bases. The CDR3 spells CASSQPGLVVGEQFF. CDR3 sequence (DNA): TGCGCCAGCAGTCAACCGGGACTAGTTGTCGGGGAGCAGTTCTTC.

The V and J genes are TRBV2 and TRBJ2-5; D not resolved. Between the trimmed V and J ends, which lost 2 bases and 2 bases, there was a span of 9 bases. CDR3 length: 14 residues. CDR1 is SNHLY, CDR2 FYNNEI, per germline. The CDR3 here is CASSEHRNQETQYF. The CDR3 DNA sequence: TGTGCCAGCAGTGAACACAGAAATCAAGAGACCCAGTACTTC.

The rearrangement uses TRBV9 and TRBJ2-1; 10 nucleotides match TRBD2. From germline, CDR1 is SGDLS and CDR2 YYNGEE. CDR3 length: 16 amino acids. The V gene end was trimmed by 2 bases and the J gene end by 2 bases; junction bases not matched to a gene: 4. CDR3 bases: TGTGCCAGCAGCGTGAGTAGCGGGAGGACCTACAATGAGCAGTTCTTC. Its translation is CASSVSSGRTYNEQFF. Complete variable domain (other parts from reference TRBV9 and TRBJ2-1): DSGVTQTPKHLITATGQRVTLRCSPRSGDLSVYWYQQSLDQGLQFLIQYYNGEERAKGNILERFSAQQFPDLHSELNLSSLELGDSALYFCASSVSSGRTYNEQFFGPGTRLTVL.

Comment on this clone: At one end the junction does not follow the germline gene, possibly because of a read error. The chain couples TRBV5-8 to TRBJ1-6; possible D gene TRBD1, 5 bases. The CDR3 is 16 amino acids. The V gene's germline CDR1 is SGHTS and CDR2 YDEGEE. This CDR3 reads CASRLAGSSYNSPLHF. CDR3 DNA sequence: TGTGCCAGCAGGTTGGCAGGGAGCTCCTATAATTCACCCCTCCACTTT. The variable domain in full, with the rest retrieved from reference TRBV5-8 and TRBJ1-6, is EAGVTQSPTHLIKTRGQQATLRCSPISGHTSVYWYQQALGLGLQFLLWYDEGEERNRGNFPPRFSGRQFPNYSSELNVNALELEDSALYLCASRLAGSSYNSPLHFGNGTRLTVT.

This rearrangement joins TRBV7-9 to TRBJ2-7, with D uncertain. Germline-derived CDR1 and CDR2 are SEHNR and FQNEAQ (reference sequence). V was trimmed by 5 bases and J by 6 bases, leaving 11 bases between them. This CDR3 has 12 residues. The CDR3 sequence is CASSPTGFEQYF. The DNA of the CDR3 is TGTGCCAGCAGCCCCACTGGGTTCGAGCAGTACTTC.

The rearrangement links TRBV5-1 to TRBJ1-3; D not certain. The V gene lost 4 bases and the J gene lost 8 bases, with 10 bases spanning the gap. Germline lookup yields CDR1 SGHRS and CDR2 YFSETQ. CDR3 length: 12 residues. DNA for the CDR3: TGCGCCAGCAGCCTACCTGGGGACACCATATATTTT. Protein sequence: CASSLPGDTIYF.

This clone appeared a few times. The same CDR3 is also encoded by other DNA sequences in this sample. The chain couples TRBV18 to TRBJ1-5; D is ambiguous. This CDR3 has 13 amino acids. V was shortened by 3 bases and J by 5 bases, with 8 bases between the two germline ends. CDR1 and CDR2 from the germline V gene are KGHSH and LQKENI. This CDR3 reads CASSPSGDQPQHF. The CDR3 DNA is TGTGCCAGCTCACCCTCCGGGGATCAGCCCCAGCATTTT.

The chain links TRBV5-1 to TRBJ1-1; D is ambiguous. This CDR3 has 13 residues. CDR1 SGHRS and CDR2 YFSETQ come from the germline V gene. V lost 5 bases and J lost 3, with 11 bases in between. CDR3: CASRAPGYTEAFF. The CDR3 DNA reads TGCGCCAGCAGGGCCCCGGGTTACACTGAAGCTTTCTTT.

The rearrangement links TRBV7-9 to TRBJ2-5, with 7 bases matching TRBD1. V was pared by 4 bases and J by 2 bases, with 4 bases of the junction left unmatched. The length of the CDR3 is 14 residues. CDR1 is SEHNR and CDR2 is FQNEAQ in the germline V gene (reference sequence). CDR3 DNA: TGTGCCAGCAGCTCGGGACAGACACAAGAGACCCAGTACTTC. Its translation: CASSSGQTQETQYF. The whole variable domain, remainder taken from reference TRBV7-9 and TRBJ2-5, is DTGVSQNPRHKITKRGQNVTFRCDPISEHNRLYWYRQTLGQGPEFLTYFQNEAQLEKSRLLSDRFSAERPKGSFSTLEIQRTEQGDSAMYLCASSSGQTQETQYFGPGTRLLVL.

CDR3 coding DNA: TGTGCCAGCAGCTTAGTTGGTGGGGCGCAGAATGGCTACACCTTC. It translates to CASSLVGGAQNGYTF. The chain links TRBV11-1 to TRBJ1-2; D possibly corresponds to TRBD1 (5 bases). Trimming pared 1 base from V and 6 bases from J, leaving 15 bases between. CDR3 length equals 15 residues. The germline V gene has CDR1 SGHAT and CDR2 FQDESV (reference sequence).

This clone was counted only a few times. This rearrangement joins TRBV19 to TRBJ1-5; tentatively, D is TRBD1 (5 bases). Germline V gene data show CDR1 as LNHDA and CDR2 as SQIVND (reference sequence). This CDR3 region has 15 residues. V lost 6 bases to trimming and J lost 0 bases, with 12 bases between them. CDR3 region: CASSTTANSNQPQHF. The CDR3 DNA reads TGTGCCAGTAGCACGACAGCTAATAGCAATCAGCCCCAGCATTTT.

The rearrangement uses TRBV7-2 and TRBJ2-3; D may be TRBD2 (6 bases). Germline CDR1 is SGHTA and CDR2 is FQGNSA. V gave up 2 bases and J gave up 11 bases, with 17 bases separating them. The CDR3 is 14 residues long. The CDR3 region is CASSLTPIPGGQYF. The CDR3 DNA sequence: TGTGCCAGCAGCTTAACGCCGATCCCCGGGGGGCAGTATTTT.